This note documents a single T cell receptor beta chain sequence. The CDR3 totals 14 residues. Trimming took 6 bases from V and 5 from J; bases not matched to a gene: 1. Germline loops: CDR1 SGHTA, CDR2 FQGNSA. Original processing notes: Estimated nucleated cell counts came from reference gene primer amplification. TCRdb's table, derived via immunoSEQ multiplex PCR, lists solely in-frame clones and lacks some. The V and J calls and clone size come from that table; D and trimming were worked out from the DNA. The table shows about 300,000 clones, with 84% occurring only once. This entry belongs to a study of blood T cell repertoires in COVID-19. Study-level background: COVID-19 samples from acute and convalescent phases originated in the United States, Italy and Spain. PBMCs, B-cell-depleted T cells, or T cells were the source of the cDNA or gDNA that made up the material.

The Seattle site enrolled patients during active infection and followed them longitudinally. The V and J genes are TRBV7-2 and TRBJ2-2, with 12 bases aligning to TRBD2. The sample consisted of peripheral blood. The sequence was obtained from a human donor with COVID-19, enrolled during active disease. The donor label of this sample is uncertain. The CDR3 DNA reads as TGTGCCAGCAGAGGGACTAGCGGGACCGGGGAGCTGTTTTTT. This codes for CASRGTSGTGELFF.